These 9 T cell receptor beta chains share one sample of origin, sequenced in a study of cytomegalovirus exposure and HLA in healthy donors. Amplification used 60 Vbeta primers and 13 Jbeta primers. Sequencing was performed with immunoSEQ multiplex PCR; in TCRdb, only in-frame clones are kept and a portion is missing. The table lists approximately 80,000 clones, under 80% of them singletons. Source material: PBMCs. All receptors derive from a man in his thirties or forties in good health and CMV-seropositive.

In regard to this clone: At the DNA level, this CDR3 is encoded by other sequences in the same sample as well. This chain links TRBV2 with TRBJ1-5, with 7 nucleotides matching TRBD1. The CDR3 loop spans 14 amino acids. Germline V gene sequence: CDR1 SNHLY, CDR2 FYNNEI. After removal of 5 bases from V and 4 bases from J, the junction contained 5 bases not matched to a gene. CDR3 region: CASSRSRGNQPQHF. The CDR3 DNA reads TGTGCCAGCAGTCGCTCCAGGGGGAATCAGCCCCAGCATTTT.

J is TRBJ1-5 and V is TRBV10-3; D remains ambiguous. Germline-derived CDR1 and CDR2 are ENHRY and SYGVKD. Between the trimmed V and J ends, which lost 2 bases and 3 bases, there was a span of 8 bases. The CDR3 covers 14 residues. The CDR3 sequence is CAISERGNNQPQHF. CDR3 nucleotide sequence: TGTGCCATCAGTGAGAGAGGGAACAATCAGCCCCAGCATTTT.

The chain joins TRBV5-1 to TRBJ2-7; TRBD2 is a possible D gene (6 bases). Between the trimmed V and J ends, which lost 3 bases and 7 bases, there was a span of 23 bases. The CDR3 loop spans 16 amino acids. The germline V gene encodes CDR1 SGHRS and CDR2 YFSETQ. CDR3 DNA sequence: TGCGCCAGCAGCTCAACACCTCAAGGGGCGGCGGGAGAGCAGTACTTC. It is translated as CASSSTPQGAAGEQYF.

This chain uses TRBV7-3 with TRBJ1-3; 9 nucleotides agree with TRBD1. This CDR3 has 15 amino acids. Germline V CDR1 and CDR2: SGHTA, FQGTGA. Trimming cost V 4 bases and J 4 bases; bases outside gene matches: 5. Here the CDR3 reads CASSSGQGYGNTIYF. The CDR3 nucleotides are TGTGCCAGCAGCTCGGGACAGGGATACGGAAACACCATATATTTT.

The chain couples TRBV19 to TRBJ1-1; 9 nucleotides align to TRBD1. The CDR3 extends over 14 amino acids. The junction had 7 bases not matched to a gene; V was cut back by 6 bases and J by 5 bases. The germline gives CDR1 LNHDA, CDR2 SQIVND (reference sequence). In DNA, the CDR3 is TGTGCCAGTAGACGGACAGGGGAAGGGACTGAAGCTTTCTTT. The encoded protein is CASRRTGEGTEAFF.

This clone was picked up a small number of times. The rearrangement joins TRBV18 to TRBJ1-1; the D gene is possibly TRBD1 (6 bases). CDR1 and CDR2 from the germline V gene are KGHSH and LQKENI. V gave up 6 bases and J gave up 8 bases, with 13 bases separating them. The CDR3 is 12 amino acids. Here the CDR3 DNA reads TGTGCCAGCTCGCGCGGACAGAACGAAGCTTTCTTT. Translated: CASSRGQNEAFF.

V gene TRBV19 combines with J gene TRBJ1-2, with D possibly matching TRBD1 (5 bases). The V and J ends lost 6 bases and 0 bases respectively, with 23 bases between them. This CDR3 contains 18 residues. The germline CDR1 and CDR2 sequences are LNHDA and SQIVND (reference sequence). The CDR3, as DNA: TGTGCCAGTAGCCAAAGGCAGGGCACGTCCTCTGCTAACTATGGCTACACCTTC. It is translated as CASSQRQGTSSANYGYTF.

The chain joins TRBV28 to TRBJ1-1, with D unresolved. Germline V lookup: CDR1 MDHEN, CDR2 SYDVKM. Trimming removed 4 bases from V and 4 bases from J, with 25 bases in between. The CDR3 sequence is 18 residues long. CDR3 sequence: CASSWLSLPYGGSTEAFF. In nucleotides, the CDR3 is TGTGCCAGCAGTTGGTTGTCCCTACCGTATGGTGGGAGCACTGAAGCTTTCTTT.

In DNA, the CDR3 is TGTGCCTGCCCCAGGAAGGCTGATAACTATGGCTACACCTTC. Translation gives CACPRKADNYGYTF. This rearrangement joins TRBV30 to TRBJ1-2; no reliable D call. The CDR3 sequence is 14 residues long. The germline V gene has CDR1 GTSNPN and CDR2 SVGIG (reference sequence). Trimming left V 6 bases short and J 1 base short, with 15 bases between.